These 28 T cell receptor beta chains were all obtained from the same sample, sequenced in a study of cytomegalovirus exposure and HLA in healthy donors. 13 Jbeta primers and 60 Vbeta primers were used for the PCR. Only in-frame clones appear in the TCRdb table, and some are missing; sequencing was by immunoSEQ multiplex PCR. The top ten hold about an eighth of the sample, which has fewer than 130,000 clones, less than 85% seen once. The sequenced sample consisted of PBMCs. The source of these receptors is a man aged 30 to 45 in good health and CMV-seropositive.

This sequence joins TRBV11-2 and TRBJ1-2; no reliable D call. Germline V CDR1 and CDR2: SGHAT, FQNNGV. The CDR3 spans 12 residues. V was clipped by 2 bases and J by 4 bases, with 5 bases between them. The CDR3 DNA is TGTGCCAGCAGCTTAAATAGCTATGGCTACACCTTC. Translated, it gives CASSLNSYGYTF.

Comment on this clone: One junction end does not reproduce the germline sequence, and a read error may be involved. The chain couples TRBV29-1 to TRBJ2-2; 8 nucleotides align to TRBD1. Germline V gene lookup returns CDR1 SQVTM and CDR2 ANQGSEA. The CDR3 covers 15 residues. In nucleotides, the CDR3 is TGCAGCGTGGAAGGGCAGGGGGCTCGAACCGGGGAGCTGTTTTTT. Its protein product is CSVEGQGARTGELFF.

The rearrangement uses TRBV2 and TRBJ2-3; 8 bases fit TRBD2. The J segment lost 4 bases and the V segment lost 8 bases, leaving 8 bases of the junction unmatched. Germline CDR1 reads SNHLY; CDR2 reads FYNNEI. The CDR3 spans 14 residues. The CDR3, as DNA: TGTGCCAGCCTGAGGACTAGCCTGTCAGATACGCAGTATTTT. Its protein is CASLRTSLSDTQYF.

V is TRBV7-2 and J is TRBJ1-2; the D gene is possibly TRBD1 (6 bases). CDR1 and CDR2 from the germline V gene are SGHTA and FQGNSA. The V gene lost 5 bases and the J gene lost 1 base, with 11 bases spanning the gap. This CDR3 is 14 amino acids long. CDR3 in amino acids: CASSQTGSNYGYTF. The CDR3 DNA sequence: TGTGCCAGCAGCCAGACAGGAAGTAACTATGGCTACACCTTC.

The CDR3 DNA is TGTGCCAGCAGCTGGGACACATATAATTCACCCCTCCACTTT. Its protein is CASSWDTYNSPLHF. The chain is built from TRBV7-2 and TRBJ1-6, with D perhaps TRBD1 (6 bases). CDR1 and CDR2 from the germline V gene are SGHTA and FQGNSA. Trimming stripped 4 bases from V and 4 bases from J, with 8 bases between. The length of the CDR3 is 14 residues. Using reference TRBV7-2 and TRBJ1-6 for the parts outside the CDR3, the full variable domain is GAGVSQSPSNKVTEKGKDVELRCDPISGHTALYWYRQSLGQGLEFLIYFQGNSAPDKSGLPSDRFSAERTGGSVSTLTIQRTQQEDSAVYLCASSWDTYNSPLHFGNGTRLTVT.

V usage is TRBV6-5 and J usage is TRBJ2-5; D perhaps matches TRBD2 (5 bases). V was pared by 8 bases and J by 3 bases, with 10 bases between. CDR3 size: 12 residues. Germline V gene lookup returns CDR1 MNHEY and CDR2 SVGAGI. CDR3 sequence: CASGLTEETQYF. As DNA, the CDR3 is TGTGCCAGCGGACTGACTGAAGAGACCCAGTACTTC.

On this clone itself: Other DNA sequences within the sample encode an identical CDR3. The chain couples TRBV28 to TRBJ1-2; D might be TRBD1 (5 bases). The length of the CDR3 is 12 residues. Germline values: CDR1 MDHEN, CDR2 SYDVKM. The V and J ends lost 8 bases and 5 bases respectively, with 12 bases between them. In nucleotides, the CDR3 is TGTGCCAGCTCCTCCGGGGGGTATGGCTACACCTTC. Translating it yields CASSSGGYGYTF.

This chain uses TRBV28 with TRBJ1-2, with D maybe TRBD1 (5 bases). This CDR3 is 15 amino acids long. Trimming pared 2 bases from V and 6 bases from J, leaving 16 bases between. Germline-derived CDR1 and CDR2 are MDHEN and SYDVKM. CDR3 nucleotide sequence: TGTGCCAGCAGTTTAGGGCCTCCCCAAGGGGATGGCTACACCTTC. Its translation: CASSLGPPQGDGYTF.

The V and J genes are TRBV27 and TRBJ1-6; TRBD1 is a possible D gene (5 bases). CDR1 is MNHEY and CDR2 is SMNVEV in the germline V gene (reference sequence). The CDR3 totals 15 residues. The V gene lost 8 bases and the J gene lost 9 bases, with 20 bases spanning the gap. The CDR3 DNA reads TGTGCCAGCTCTACAGGCTACCGACTTGGTTCACCCCTCCACTTT. This translates into CASSTGYRLGSPLHF.

The chain has TRBV6-5 and TRBJ1-6, with a possible D match to TRBD1 (5 bases). Germline V lookup: CDR1 MNHEY, CDR2 SVGAGI. V shed 2 bases and J shed 7 bases, with 12 bases lying between them. The CDR3 spans 15 residues. As DNA, the CDR3 is TGTGCCAGCAGTTACGAAACCACAGGAAATTCACCCCTCCACTTT. It is translated as CASSYETTGNSPLHF.

The CDR3 sequence: CASSPGLAGYEQYF. As DNA, the CDR3 is TGTGCCAGCAGTCCTGGACTAGCGGGTTACGAGCAGTACTTC. This chain joins TRBV9 and TRBJ2-5; the match to TRBD2 covers 11 bases. The J call is uncertain, as TRBJ2-7 better fits the DNA end. The CDR3 has 14 amino acids. CDR1 SGDLS and CDR2 YYNGEE come from the germline V gene.

In its sample, this clone was seen a few times. The chain is built from TRBV10-2 and TRBJ2-1, with 8 nucleotides matching TRBD2. V trimming: 3 bases; J trimming: 3 bases; junction bases outside the gene matches: 10. Looked up from germline, CDR1 is WSHSY and CDR2 is SAAADI. The CDR3 loop spans 17 amino acids. The chain's CDR3 is CASSEGGGGTYYNEQFF. In DNA form, the CDR3 reads TGCGCCAGCAGTGAAGGAGGCGGGGGGACCTACTACAATGAGCAGTTCTTC.

This chain connects TRBV29-1 to TRBJ2-5; no definite D call. The V and J ends lost 7 bases and 5 bases respectively, with 14 bases between them. The CDR3 loop spans 12 amino acids. CDR1 SQVTM and CDR2 ANQGSEA come from the germline V gene. CDR3 sequence reads: CSAIGGPETQYF. The CDR3 nucleotides are TGCAGCGCCATAGGCGGCCCCGAGACCCAGTACTTC.

This clone has just a few counts. Other nucleotide sequences from this sample produce the same CDR3. The J gene is TRBJ1-4, the V gene TRBV6-1; 8 bases align to TRBD1. From germline, CDR1 is MNHNS and CDR2 SASEGT. The CDR3 is 15 residues long. The junction had 6 bases not matched to a gene; V was cut back by 4 bases and J by 5 bases. CDR3 nucleotide sequence: TGTGCCAGCAGTGCGGTGACAGGGGAGAATGAAAAACTGTTTTTT. This codes for CASSAVTGENEKLFF.

The rearrangement joins TRBV4-1 to TRBJ2-7; a possible D gene is TRBD2 (5 bases). Germline CDR1 reads MGHRA; CDR2 reads YSYEKL. The V end lost 1 base, the J end lost 3 bases, and 13 bases lay between the germline ends. The CDR3 runs to 15 residues. The DNA for the CDR3 is TGCGCCAGCAGCCAAGTTGAGGGTCGGGGCTACGAGCAGTACTTC. Amino acid sequence: CASSQVEGRGYEQYF.

The gene calls are TRBV18 and TRBJ1-4, with a weak D call TRBD1 (6 bases). V dropped 6 bases and J dropped 4 bases, with 12 bases sitting between them. In germline, CDR1 is KGHSH, CDR2 LQKENI. This CDR3 has 14 amino acids. CDR3 in DNA: TGTGCCAGCTCCGGGGGGCACCTTAATGAAAAACTGTTTTTT. Residues: CASSGGHLNEKLFF.

This chain connects TRBV6-1 to TRBJ2-2; 7 bases map to TRBD1. The CDR3 length is 14 residues. V lost 2 bases to trimming and J lost 3 bases; unmatched junction nucleotides: 0. CDR1 is MNHNS and CDR2 is SASEGT in the germline V gene. CDR3 DNA: TGTGCCAGCAGTGAACAGGGGGACACCGGGGAGCTGTTTTTT. Residues: CASSEQGDTGELFF.

V usage is TRBV2 and J usage is TRBJ2-6; a possible D gene is TRBD1 (5 bases). The length of the CDR3 is 15 residues. V lost 3 bases to trimming and J lost 2 bases, with 8 bases between them. Germline lookup yields CDR1 SNHLY and CDR2 FYNNEI. The CDR3 sequence: CASSEETAGANVLTF. CDR3 nucleotide sequence: TGTGCCAGCAGTGAGGAGACAGCTGGGGCCAACGTCCTGACTTTC. The whole variable domain, filled in from reference TRBV2 and TRBJ2-6, reads EPEVTQTPSHQVTQMGQEVILRCVPISNHLYFYWYRQILGQKVEFLVSFYNNEISEKSEIFDDQFSVERPDGSNFTLKIRSTKLEDSAMYFCASSEETAGANVLTFGAGSRLTVL.

This chain joins TRBV15 and TRBJ2-1; D may be TRBD2 (6 bases). The length of the CDR3 is 15 residues. Trimming removed 7 bases from V and 4 bases from J, with 17 bases in between. Germline V gene data show CDR1 as LNHNV and CDR2 as YYDKDF (reference sequence). CDR3 DNA: TGTGCCACCAACAGCGTTCGGGGGTCTTACAATGAGCAGTTCTTC. As protein: CATNSVRGSYNEQFF. Supplemented by reference TRBV15 and TRBJ2-1, the full variable domain reads DAMVIQNPRYQVTQFGKPVTLSCSQTLNHNVMYWYQQKSSQAPKLLFHYYDKDFNNEADTPDNFQSRRPNTSFCFLDIRSPGLGDTAMYLCATNSVRGSYNEQFFGPGTRLTVL.

Only one count was recorded for this clone. This chain links TRBV29-1 with TRBJ2-5; 15 nucleotides match TRBD2. Germline V gene data show CDR1 as SQVTM and CDR2 as ANQGSEA. There are 15 residues in the CDR3. The V segment lost 7 bases and the J segment 4 bases; nucleotides outside the gene matches: 7. For the CDR3, the DNA is TGCAGCGCTCCGGGACTAGCGGGGGGCGGAGAGACCCAGTACTTC. Protein sequence: CSAPGLAGGGETQYF.

This chain links TRBV30 with TRBJ2-5; D call uncertain. Germline V gives CDR1 GTSNPN, CDR2 SVGIG (reference sequence). The ends were cut back, 1 base at V and 4 bases at J, with 7 bases in the middle. This CDR3 comprises 12 residues. CDR3 amino acids: CAWSAAGETQYF. The CDR3 coding sequence is TGTGCCTGGAGTGCGGCAGGAGAGACCCAGTACTTC.

The V and J genes are TRBV7-2 and TRBJ2-2; 8 bases fit TRBD2. The CDR3 length is 14 residues. J gave up 9 bases and V 5 bases, and 8 bases lay outside the gene matches. CDR1 and CDR2 (germline): SGHTA, FQGNSA. In DNA, the CDR3 is TGTGCCAGCAGCCGTAGTACTAGCGGCAGGGAGCTGTTTTTT. Encoded protein: CASSRSTSGRELFF.

The V call is TRBV7-2, the J call TRBJ2-3; D remains unclear. Deletions cut 2 bases from V and 2 bases from J, with 8 bases between. Germline CDR1 and CDR2: SGHTA and FQGNSA. This CDR3 is 14 amino acids long. The CDR3 protein is CASSLRLPTDTQYF. The CDR3 DNA is TGTGCCAGCAGCTTAAGACTGCCCACAGATACGCAGTATTTT.

This chain connects TRBV11-3 to TRBJ2-5; D is ambiguous. With 0 bases removed from V and 3 bases from J, the gap between germline ends came to 14 bases. Germline CDR1 reads SGHNT; CDR2 reads YENEEA. The CDR3 contains 16 residues. CDR3 DNA sequence: TGTGCCAGCAGCTTAGAGCCTGCTGAGCCCGAAGAGACCCAGTACTTC. The encoded protein is CASSLEPAEPEETQYF.

V gene TRBV16 combines with J gene TRBJ2-5; no reliable D call. This CDR3 has 14 amino acids. CDR1 and CDR2 (germline): KGHSY, FQNENV. V was trimmed by 4 bases and J by 4 bases, leaving 13 bases between them. The CDR3: CASSPPGARETQYF. The CDR3 region has the DNA TGTGCCAGCAGCCCACCGGGTGCGCGAGAGACCCAGTACTTC.

V gene TRBV27 combines with J gene TRBJ1-5; 10 bases match TRBD1. This CDR3 region has 15 residues. V lost 4 bases to trimming and J lost 2 bases; unmatched junction nucleotides: 2. In germline, CDR1 is MNHEY, CDR2 SMNVEV (reference sequence). CDR3 protein: CASSWGTGGNQPQHF. The CDR3, as DNA: TGTGCCAGCAGTTGGGGGACAGGGGGCAATCAGCCCCAGCATTTT.

This chain links TRBV9 with TRBJ1-5; D is perhaps TRBD1 (5 bases). Trimming pared 7 bases from V and 2 bases from J, leaving 10 bases between. The CDR3 has 13 amino acids. Germline V gene data show CDR1 as SGDLS and CDR2 as YYNGEE. CDR3 in DNA: TGTGCCAGCGGGGGGTCTGGCAATCAGCCCCAGCATTTT. This encodes CASGGSGNQPQHF.

CDR3 bases: TGTGCCAGCGCCGCGACAGGGGCGACCTACGAGCAGTACTTC. Its protein is CASAATGATYEQYF. V and J are TRBV19 and TRBJ2-7, with 8 bases that match TRBD1. There are 14 residues in the CDR3. Unmatched junction bases numbered 9, after V lost 9 bases and J lost 2 bases. Germline V gives CDR1 LNHDA, CDR2 SQIVND (reference sequence).